This T cell receptor beta chain was sequenced during a study of T-cell reconstitution after alpha-beta-depleted transplantation in children. Findings of the study overall: Alpha-beta T cells present about two months after transplant were reported to originate from several hundred expanded graft clones.

Preparation of the TCRbeta library was carried out with unique molecular identifiers. TCRdb redid the calling of the PCR reads with MiXCR, one entry per CDR3 protein. There are tens of thousands of distinct CDR3 sequences in the sample; roughly 6.7% occur only once, and more than 20% lies in the top ten. This clonotype has a count of ten or more. Its antigen is as yet unknown. Germline CDR1 is MNHEY and CDR2 is SVGAGI. This CDR3 comprises 15 residues. V was clipped by 2 bases and J by 8 bases; unmatched bases: 11. The material was peripheral blood, obtained 60 days after TCRalphabeta/CD19-depleted stem cell transplant. The sequence was obtained from a child younger than two who had a stem cell transplant for acute myeloid leukemia, so the T cells may come from the graft donor. V and J are TRBV6-5 and TRBJ1-2, with 7 positions matching TRBD1. The CDR3 sequence is CASSYGQGGMRGYTF. The CDR3 DNA sequence: TGTGCCAGCAGTTACGGGCAGGGGGGTATGAGAGGCTACACCTTC.